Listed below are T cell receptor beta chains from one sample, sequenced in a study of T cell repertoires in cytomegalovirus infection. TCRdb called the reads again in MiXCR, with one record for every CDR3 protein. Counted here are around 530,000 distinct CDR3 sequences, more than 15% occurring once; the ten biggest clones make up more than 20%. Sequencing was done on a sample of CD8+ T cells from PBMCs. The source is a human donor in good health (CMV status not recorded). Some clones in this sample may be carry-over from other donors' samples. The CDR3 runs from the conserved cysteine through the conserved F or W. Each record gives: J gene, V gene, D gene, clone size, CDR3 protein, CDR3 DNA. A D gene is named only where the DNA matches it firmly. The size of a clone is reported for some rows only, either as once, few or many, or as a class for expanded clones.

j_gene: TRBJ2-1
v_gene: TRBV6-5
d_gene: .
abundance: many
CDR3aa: CASSTEGESSYNEQFF
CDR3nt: TGTGCCAGCAGTACCGAGGGGGAGAGCTCCTACAATGAGCAGTTCTTC

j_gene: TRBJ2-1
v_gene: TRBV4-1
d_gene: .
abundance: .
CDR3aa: CASSQETASYNEQFF
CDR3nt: TGCGCCAGCAGCCAAGAGACTGCCTCCTACAATGAGCAGTTCTTC

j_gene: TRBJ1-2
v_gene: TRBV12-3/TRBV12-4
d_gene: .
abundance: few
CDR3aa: CASSLVLGGHGGYTF
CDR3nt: TGTGCCAGCAGTTTAGTATTAGGGGGGCACGGCGGCTACACCTTC

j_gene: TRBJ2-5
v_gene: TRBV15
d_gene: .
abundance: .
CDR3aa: CATSRVDSARETQYF
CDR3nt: TGTGCCACCAGCAGGGTGGACAGCGCGCGGGAGACCCAGTACTTC

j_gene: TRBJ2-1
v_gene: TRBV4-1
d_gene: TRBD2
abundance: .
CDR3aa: CASTQLAGGNYNEQFF
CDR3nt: TGCGCCAGCACCCAATTAGCGGGAGGGAACTACAATGAGCAGTTCTTC

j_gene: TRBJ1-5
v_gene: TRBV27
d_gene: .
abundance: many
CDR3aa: CASSLWSGLNQPQHF
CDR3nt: TGTGCCAGCAGTTTATGGTCAGGGCTCAATCAGCCCCAGCATTTT

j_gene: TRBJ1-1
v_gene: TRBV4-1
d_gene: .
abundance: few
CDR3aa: CASSQDYRGVTEAFF
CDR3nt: TGCGCCAGCAGCCAAGATTATAGGGGGGTGACTGAAGCTTTCTTT

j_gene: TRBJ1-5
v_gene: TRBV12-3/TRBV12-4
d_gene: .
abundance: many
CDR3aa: CASSLLWESNQPQHF
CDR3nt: TGTGCCAGCAGTTTATTATGGGAGAGCAATCAGCCCCAGCATTTT

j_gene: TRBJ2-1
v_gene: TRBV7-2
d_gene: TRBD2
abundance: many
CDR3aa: CASSWISGRRDEQFF
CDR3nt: TGTGCCAGCAGCTGGATTAGCGGGAGACGGGATGAGCAGTTCTTC

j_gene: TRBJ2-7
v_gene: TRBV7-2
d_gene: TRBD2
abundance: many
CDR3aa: CASSLATLAGGYTYEQYF
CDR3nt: TGTGCCAGCAGCTTAGCCACTCTAGCGGGGGGATATACCTACGAGCAGTACTTC

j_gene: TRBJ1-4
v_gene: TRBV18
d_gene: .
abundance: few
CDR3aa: CASSPARRAPTMGEKLFF
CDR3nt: TGTGCCAGCTCACCAGCCCGCAGGGCTCCTACAATGGGGGAAAAACTGTTTTTT

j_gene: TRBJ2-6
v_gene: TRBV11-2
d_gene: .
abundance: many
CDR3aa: CASSLYGKELRAGANVLTF
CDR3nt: TGTGCCAGCAGCTTATATGGGAAGGAGCTAAGGGCTGGGGCCAACGTCCTGACTTTC